The T cell receptor (beta chain) described here comes from a study of neoadjuvant nivolumab and ipilimumab in lung cancer. Study results and caveats: Compared with tumor-adjacent uninvolved lung, resected tumors showed greater richness and clonality. Higher pretherapy blood TCR richness went with higher resected-tumor richness. Only two of four nivolumab-treated tumors gained richness and clonality by surgery.

Repertoires were generated with immunoSEQ multiplex PCR, while TCRdb's copy carries only in-frame clones and drops some. The sample has fewer than 40,000 clones; 90% are singletons. V was shortened by 0 bases and J by 4 bases, with 10 bases between the two germline ends. The CDR3 contains 15 residues. Germline lookup yields CDR1 SGHTS and CDR2 YDEGEE. As regards this clone: Its target is not known.

Sequenced material: peripheral blood, taken after neoadjuvant nivolumab, alone or with ipilimumab, at or shortly before surgery. V and J are TRBV5-8 and TRBJ2-2, with a tentative D call TRBD1 (5 bases). This TCR was sampled from an adult with non-small cell lung cancer. The CDR3 loop is CASSLGRVATGELFF. CDR3 sequence (DNA): TGTGCCAGCAGCTTGGGCAGGGTCGCCACCGGGGAGCTGTTTTTT.